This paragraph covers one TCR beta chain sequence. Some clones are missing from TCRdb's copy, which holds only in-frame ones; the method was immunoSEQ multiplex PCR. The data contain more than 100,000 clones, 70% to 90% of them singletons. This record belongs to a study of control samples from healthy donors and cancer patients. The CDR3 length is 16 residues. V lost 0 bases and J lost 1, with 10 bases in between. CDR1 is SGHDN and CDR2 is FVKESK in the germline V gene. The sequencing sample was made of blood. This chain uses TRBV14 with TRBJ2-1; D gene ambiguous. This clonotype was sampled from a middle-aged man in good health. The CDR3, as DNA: TGTGCCAGCAGCCAAGACTGGGCCCTATCCTACAATGAGCAGTTCTTC. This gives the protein CASSQDWALSYNEQFF. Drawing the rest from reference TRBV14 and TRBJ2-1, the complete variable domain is EAGVTQFPSHSVIEKGQTVTLRCDPISGHDNLYWYRRVMGKEIKFLLHFVKESKQDESGMPNNRFLAERTGGTYSTLKVQPAELEDSGVYFCASSQDWALSYNEQFFGPGTRLTVL.